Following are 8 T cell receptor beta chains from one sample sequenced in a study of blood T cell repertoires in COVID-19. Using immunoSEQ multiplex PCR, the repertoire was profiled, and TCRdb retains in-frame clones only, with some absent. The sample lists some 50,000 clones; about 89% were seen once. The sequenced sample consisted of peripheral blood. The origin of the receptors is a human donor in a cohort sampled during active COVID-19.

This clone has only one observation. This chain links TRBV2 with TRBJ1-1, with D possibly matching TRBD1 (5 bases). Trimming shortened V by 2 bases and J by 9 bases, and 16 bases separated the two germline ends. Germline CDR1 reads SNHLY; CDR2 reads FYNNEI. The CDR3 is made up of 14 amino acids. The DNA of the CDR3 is TGTGCCAGCAGTGAACGTTCCCAGGGTCTACAAGCTTTCTTT. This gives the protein CASSERSQGLQAFF.

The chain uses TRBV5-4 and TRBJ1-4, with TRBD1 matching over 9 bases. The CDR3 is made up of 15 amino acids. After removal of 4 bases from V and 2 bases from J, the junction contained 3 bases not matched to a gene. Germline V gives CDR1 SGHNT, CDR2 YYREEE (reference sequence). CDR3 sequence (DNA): TGTGCCAGCAGCGGAGGGACAGGGACTAATGAAAAACTGTTTTTT. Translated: CASSGGTGTNEKLFF.

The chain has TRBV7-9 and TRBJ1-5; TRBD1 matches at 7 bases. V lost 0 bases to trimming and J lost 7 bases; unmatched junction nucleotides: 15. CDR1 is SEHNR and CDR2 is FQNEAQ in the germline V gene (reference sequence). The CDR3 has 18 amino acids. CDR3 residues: CASSLAESRTGDRQPQHF. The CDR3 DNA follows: TGTGCCAGCAGCTTAGCCGAATCGCGGACAGGCGACCGCCAGCCCCAGCATTTT.

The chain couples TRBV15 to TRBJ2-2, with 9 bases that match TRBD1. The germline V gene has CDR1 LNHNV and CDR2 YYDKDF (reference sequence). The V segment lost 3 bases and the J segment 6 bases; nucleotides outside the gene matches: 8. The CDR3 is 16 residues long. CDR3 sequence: CATSSGTGLGAGELFF. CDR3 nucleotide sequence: TGTGCCACCAGCAGTGGGACAGGGTTAGGGGCCGGGGAGCTGTTTTTT. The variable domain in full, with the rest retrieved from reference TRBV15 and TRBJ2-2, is DAMVIQNPRYQVTQFGKPVTLSCSQTLNHNVMYWYQQKSSQAPKLLFHYYDKDFNNEADTPDNFQSRRPNTSFCFLDIRSPGLGDTAMYLCATSSGTGLGAGELFFGEGSRLTVL.

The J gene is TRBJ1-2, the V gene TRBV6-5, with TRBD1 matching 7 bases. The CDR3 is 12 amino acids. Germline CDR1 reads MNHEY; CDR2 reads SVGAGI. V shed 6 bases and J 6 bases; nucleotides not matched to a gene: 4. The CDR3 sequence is CASRRGQDGYTF. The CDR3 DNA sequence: TGTGCCAGCAGGCGCGGACAGGATGGCTACACCTTC.

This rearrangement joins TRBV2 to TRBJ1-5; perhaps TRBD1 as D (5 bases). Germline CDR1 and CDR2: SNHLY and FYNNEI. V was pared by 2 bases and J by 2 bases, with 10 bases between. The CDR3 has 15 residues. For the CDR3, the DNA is TGTGCCAGCAGTGAACAGGGTATAGGCAATCAGCCCCAGCATTTT. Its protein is CASSEQGIGNQPQHF.

CDR3 nucleotide sequence: TGTGCCAGCAGCACCGGGATTCCTGACAATGAGCAGTTCTTC. This codes for CASSTGIPDNEQFF. V is TRBV6-5 and J is TRBJ2-1, with D tentatively TRBD2 (5 bases). V dropped 6 bases and J dropped 5 bases, with 14 bases sitting between them. CDR3 length: 14 residues. Germline V gene lookup returns CDR1 MNHEY and CDR2 SVGAGI.

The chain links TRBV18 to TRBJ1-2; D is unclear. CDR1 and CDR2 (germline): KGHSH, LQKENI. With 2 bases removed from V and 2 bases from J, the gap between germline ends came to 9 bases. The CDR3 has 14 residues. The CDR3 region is CASSPKEANYGYTF. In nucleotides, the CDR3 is TGTGCCAGCTCACCAAAGGAAGCGAACTATGGCTACACCTTC.